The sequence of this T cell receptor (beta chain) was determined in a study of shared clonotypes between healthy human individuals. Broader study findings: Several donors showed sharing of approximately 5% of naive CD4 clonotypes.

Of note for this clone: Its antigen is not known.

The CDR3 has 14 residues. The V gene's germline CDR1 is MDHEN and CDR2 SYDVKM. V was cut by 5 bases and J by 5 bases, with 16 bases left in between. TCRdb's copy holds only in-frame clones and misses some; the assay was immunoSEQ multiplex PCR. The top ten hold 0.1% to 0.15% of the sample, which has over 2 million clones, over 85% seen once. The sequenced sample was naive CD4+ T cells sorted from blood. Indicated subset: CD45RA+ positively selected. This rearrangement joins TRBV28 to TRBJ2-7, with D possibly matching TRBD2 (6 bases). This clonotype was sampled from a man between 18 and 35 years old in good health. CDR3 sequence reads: CASSRAGFPHEQYF. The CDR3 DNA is TGTGCCAGCAGTCGGGCGGGATTCCCCCACGAGCAGTACTTC.